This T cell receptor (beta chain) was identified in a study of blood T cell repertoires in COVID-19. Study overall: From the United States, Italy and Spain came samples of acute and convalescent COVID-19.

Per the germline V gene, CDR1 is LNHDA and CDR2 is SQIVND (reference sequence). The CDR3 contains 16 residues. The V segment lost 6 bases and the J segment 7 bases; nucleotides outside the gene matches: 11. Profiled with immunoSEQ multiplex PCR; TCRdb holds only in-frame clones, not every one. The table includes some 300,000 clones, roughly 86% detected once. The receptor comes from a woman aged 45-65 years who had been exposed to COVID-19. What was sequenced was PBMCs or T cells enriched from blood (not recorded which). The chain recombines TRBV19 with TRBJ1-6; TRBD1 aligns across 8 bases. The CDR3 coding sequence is TGTGCCAGTAGCACCATTGACAGGGGTGGGAATTCACCCCTCCACTTT. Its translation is CASSTIDRGGNSPLHF.